These T cell receptor beta chains were read from a single sample in a study of cytomegalovirus exposure and HLA in healthy donors. The repertoire was sequenced with immunoSEQ multiplex PCR; TCRdb's copy has only in-frame clones and lacks some. The repertoire holds roughly 110,000 clones, with over 70% as singletons. The sequencing input was PBMCs. These receptors came from a man aged 25-45 years in good health and CMV-seronegative. The CDR3 runs from the conserved cysteine through the conserved F or W. Each record gives: J gene, clone size, V gene, D gene, CDR3 protein, CDR3 DNA. The D gene is left open where the match is weak. Only some rows state a clone size, as once, few, many or a class for expanded clones.

TRBJ1-5 | - | TRBV4-1 | - | CASSPGLRGSSNQPQHF | TGCGCCAGCAGCCCAGGGTTGCGGGGGAGCAGCAATCAGCCCCAGCATTTT
TRBJ1-2 | - | TRBV6-5 | TRBD1 | CASRTPGQGYGYTF | TGTGCCAGCAGGACCCCGGGACAGGGTTATGGCTACACCTTC
TRBJ2-2 | few | TRBV11-2 | - | CASSPRAGGGSTGELFF | TGTGCCAGCAGCCCTCGGGCGGGTGGGGGGAGCACCGGGGAGCTGTTTTTT
TRBJ2-2 | - | TRBV28 | - | CASSSRNRVGGELFF | TGTGCCAGCAGTTCGAGGAACAGGGTCGGCGGGGAGCTGTTTTTT
TRBJ2-7 | - | TRBV28 | - | CASSSGTGQTYEQYF | TGTGCCAGCAGTTCCGGAACCGGACAGACCTACGAGCAGTACTTC
TRBJ2-1 | - | TRBV13 | - | CASSRAGGREQFF | TGTGCCAGCAGCCGCGCAGGAGGGCGCGAGCAGTTCTTC
TRBJ2-1 | - | TRBV28 | TRBD1 | CASSSRDSVYNEQFF | TGTGCCAGCAGTTCCCGGGACAGCGTTTACAATGAGCAGTTCTTC
TRBJ2-1 | - | TRBV7-2 | TRBD2 | CASSPTPAGGTYNEQFF | TGTGCCAGCAGCCCGACCCCAGCGGGAGGTACCTACAATGAGCAGTTCTTC
TRBJ1-1 | once | TRBV29-1 | TRBD1 | CSAAWGQVGAFF | TGCAGCGCAGCATGGGGACAGGTGGGCGCTTTCTTT
TRBJ2-3 | many | TRBV9 | TRBD2 | CASSVGPSGGIADTQYF | TGTGCCAGCAGCGTAGGCCCTAGCGGGGGGATAGCAGATACGCAGTATTTT
TRBJ2-1 | - | TRBV5-8 | TRBD2 | CASSLFGSGNEQFF | TGTGCCAGCAGCTTGTTCGGTAGCGGGAATGAGCAGTTCTTC
TRBJ1-1 | - | TRBV7-8 | - | CASSLRRGHYEAFF | TGTGCCAGCAGCTTGAGGAGGGGCCACTACGAAGCTTTCTTT
TRBJ2-3 | - | TRBV5-1 | TRBD1 | CASSLLQGRDTQYF | TGCGCCAGCAGCTTGTTACAGGGGCGGGATACGCAGTATTTT
TRBJ1-5 | - | TRBV29-1 | - | CSVAGPSNQPQHF | TGCAGCGTGGCGGGACCGAGCAATCAGCCCCAGCATTTT
TRBJ2-3 | - | TRBV29-1 | - | CSVRDPQGTDTQYF | TGCAGCGTTCGGGATCCCCAGGGCACAGATACGCAGTATTTT
TRBJ2-7 | few | TRBV25-1 | TRBD1 | CASSSTGTGYYEQYF | TGTGCCAGCAGTTCCACCGGGACAGGGTACTACGAGCAGTACTTC
TRBJ2-3 | - | TRBV2 | TRBD2 | CASSEKRGLATDTQYF | TGTGCCAGCAGTGAGAAACGGGGACTAGCAACAGATACGCAGTATTTT
TRBJ2-3 | - | TRBV7-3 | - | CASSRQGRDTQYF | TGTGCCAGCAGCCGCCAAGGGAGAGATACGCAGTATTTT
TRBJ1-1 | - | TRBV4-1 | - | CASSPGAATVNTEAFF | TGCGCCAGCAGCCCAGGCGCCGCGACAGTGAACACTGAAGCTTTCTTT
TRBJ1-4 | - | TRBV30 | - | CAWSMRVGEKLFF | TGTGCCTGGAGCATGAGGGTGGGTGAAAAACTGTTTTTT
TRBJ1-2 | - | TRBV1 | - | CEWGPSYGYTF | TGCGAGTGGGGCCCTAGCTATGGCTACACCTTC
TRBJ2-1 | - | TRBV7-9 | TRBD2 | CASTPRAGGTYNEQFF | TGTGCCAGCACCCCTAGAGCGGGAGGGACCTACAATGAGCAGTTCTTC
TRBJ2-2 | few | TRBV6-4 | TRBD1 | CASSDGQGAGELFF | TGTGCCAGCAGTGACGGACAGGGGGCCGGGGAGCTGTTTTTT
TRBJ2-1 | - | TRBV5-4 | - | CARKLLYNEQFF | TGTGCCAGGAAGCTCCTCTACAATGAGCAGTTCTTC
TRBJ2-5 | once | TRBV15 | TRBD2 | CATSRGRGSQETQYF | TGTGCCACCAGCAGAGGGCGGGGGTCCCAAGAGACCCAGTACTTC
TRBJ2-7 | once | TRBV5-1 | TRBD2 | CASSLSSGGASYEQYF | TGCGCCAGCAGCTTATCTAGCGGGGGGGCCTCCTACGAGCAGTACTTC
TRBJ1-6 | few | TRBV2 | - | CASSATGNSPLHF | TGTGCCAGCAGTGCCACAGGGAATTCACCCCTCCACTTT
TRBJ1-1 | - | TRBV6-5 | - | CASSYHLPEDTEAFF | TGTGCCAGCAGTTATCACCTCCCGGAGGACACTGAAGCTTTCTTT
TRBJ2-7 | - | TRBV5-1 | TRBD1 | CASSLGTGGGEQYF | TGCGCCAGCAGCCTCGGGACAGGGGGGGGCGAGCAGTACTTC
TRBJ2-1 | once | TRBV7-8 | - | CASSRGGPSYNEQFF | TGTGCCAGCAGCAGGGGTGGGCCTTCCTACAATGAGCAGTTCTTC
TRBJ1-1 | once | TRBV27 | - | CASSLGRGITEAFF | TGTGCCAGCAGTTTAGGCAGGGGAATCACTGAAGCTTTCTTT
TRBJ2-3 | - | TRBV27 | - | CASSPQGDTQYF | TGTGCCAGCAGTCCTCAGGGGGATACGCAGTATTTT
TRBJ1-1 | - | TRBV6-1 | TRBD1 | CASSEQGARTEAFF | TGTGCCAGCAGTGAGCAGGGGGCGAGGACTGAAGCTTTCTTT
TRBJ2-7 | - | TRBV6-5 | - | CASSYSVTQGFYEQYF | TGTGCCAGCAGTTACTCGGTGACCCAGGGATTCTACGAGCAGTACTTC
TRBJ1-2 | - | TRBV5-1 | - | CASSLGQLYGYTF | TGCGCCAGCAGCTTGGGACAGCTCTATGGCTACACCTTC
TRBJ2-1 | - | TRBV7-9 | TRBD1 | CASTYRDRSYNEQFF | TGTGCCAGCACCTATCGGGACAGGTCCTACAATGAGCAGTTCTTC
TRBJ2-3 | - | TRBV6-6 | TRBD2 | CASRREGSGYTDTQYF | TGTGCCAGCAGACGGGAGGGTAGCGGATACACAGATACGCAGTATTTT
TRBJ1-2 | few | TRBV30 | TRBD1 | CAWGQGRINYGYTF | TGTGCCTGGGGACAGGGGCGGATAAACTATGGCTACACCTTC
TRBJ2-1 | few | TRBV6-5 | TRBD1 | CASSTTGLREQFF | TGTGCCAGCAGTACGACAGGGTTACGTGAGCAGTTCTTC
TRBJ2-3 | - | TRBV7-2 | TRBD2 | CASSLAHSGGGTDTQYF | TGTGCCAGCAGCTTAGCGCACAGCGGGGGGGGGACAGATACGCAGTATTTT
TRBJ2-7 | once | TRBV7-6 | TRBD2 | CASRPLGGEAYEQYF | TGTGCCAGCAGGCCCCTTGGGGGGGAGGCCTACGAGCAGTACTTC
TRBJ1-2 | - | TRBV19 | TRBD1 | CASQGGDYGYTF | TGTGCCTCGCAGGGGGGTGACTATGGCTACACCTTC
TRBJ2-2 | - | TRBV15 | - | CATSPTNTGELFF | TGTGCCACCAGCCCCACGAACACCGGGGAGCTGTTTTTT
TRBJ2-3 | - | TRBV7-9 | TRBD1 | CASSLAGGDTQYF | TGTGCCAGCAGCTTAGCAGGGGGCGATACGCAGTATTTT
TRBJ2-7 | few | TRBV5-1 | TRBD1 | CASSLGQGPLHEQYF | TGCGCCAGCAGCCTAGGACAGGGACCCCTCCACGAGCAGTACTTC
TRBJ2-2 | once | TRBV7-6 | TRBD1 | CASRNRGYTGELFF | TGTGCCAGTAGGAACAGGGGATACACCGGGGAGCTGTTTTTT
TRBJ2-1 | once | TRBV19 | - | CASMDGGRGNEQFF | TGTGCCAGTATGGACGGGGGGCGGGGGAATGAGCAGTTCTTC
TRBJ1-4 | - | TRBV5-1 | - | CASSLGRTAEKLFF | TGCGCCAGCAGCTTGGGTCGGACAGCGGAAAAACTGTTTTTT
TRBJ2-7 | once | TRBV2 | - | CASSGRTSSSYEQYF | TGTGCCAGCAGTGGGCGGACTTCTAGCTCCTACGAGCAGTACTTC
TRBJ2-7 | - | TRBV29-1 | TRBD2 | CSVAGSGRKYEQYF | TGCAGCGTCGCGGGGAGCGGGAGAAAGTACGAGCAGTACTTC
TRBJ1-1 | - | TRBV5-4 | - | CASSFFTGILNTEAFF | TGTGCCAGCAGCTTTTTTACCGGGATCTTAAACACTGAAGCTTTCTTT
TRBJ1-4 | - | TRBV15 | - | CATRRTATNEKLFF | TGTGCCACCCGAAGGACAGCCACTAATGAAAAACTGTTTTTT
TRBJ2-7 | - | TRBV19 | - | CATNPRGQSYEQYF | TGTGCCACCAACCCTAGGGGTCAGTCCTACGAGCAGTACTTC
TRBJ1-4 | - | TRBV28 | - | CASSNPGPRGEKLFF | TGTGCCAGCAGTAACCCGGGACCTCGGGGGGAAAAACTGTTTTTT